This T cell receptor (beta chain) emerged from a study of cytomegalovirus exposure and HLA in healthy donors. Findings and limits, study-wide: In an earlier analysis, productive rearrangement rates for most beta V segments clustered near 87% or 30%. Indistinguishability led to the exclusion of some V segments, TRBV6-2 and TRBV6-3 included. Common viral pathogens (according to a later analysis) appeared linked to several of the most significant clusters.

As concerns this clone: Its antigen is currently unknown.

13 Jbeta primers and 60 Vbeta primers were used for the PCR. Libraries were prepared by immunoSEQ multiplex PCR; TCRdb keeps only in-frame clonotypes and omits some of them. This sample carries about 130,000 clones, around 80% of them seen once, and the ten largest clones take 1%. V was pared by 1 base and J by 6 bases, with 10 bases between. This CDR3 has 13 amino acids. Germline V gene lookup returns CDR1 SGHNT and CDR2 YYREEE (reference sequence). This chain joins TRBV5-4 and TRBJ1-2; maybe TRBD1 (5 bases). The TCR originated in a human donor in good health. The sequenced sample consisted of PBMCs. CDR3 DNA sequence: TGTGCCAGCAGCTTGCCCGGGGGGGATGGCTACACCTTC. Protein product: CASSLPGGDGYTF. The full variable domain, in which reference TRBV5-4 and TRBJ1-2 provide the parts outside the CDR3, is ETGVTQSPTHLIKTRGQQVTLRCSSQSGHNTVSWYQQALGQGPQFIFQYYREEENGRGNFPPRFSGLQFPNYSSELNVNALELDDSALYLCASSLPGGDGYTFGSGTRLTVV.